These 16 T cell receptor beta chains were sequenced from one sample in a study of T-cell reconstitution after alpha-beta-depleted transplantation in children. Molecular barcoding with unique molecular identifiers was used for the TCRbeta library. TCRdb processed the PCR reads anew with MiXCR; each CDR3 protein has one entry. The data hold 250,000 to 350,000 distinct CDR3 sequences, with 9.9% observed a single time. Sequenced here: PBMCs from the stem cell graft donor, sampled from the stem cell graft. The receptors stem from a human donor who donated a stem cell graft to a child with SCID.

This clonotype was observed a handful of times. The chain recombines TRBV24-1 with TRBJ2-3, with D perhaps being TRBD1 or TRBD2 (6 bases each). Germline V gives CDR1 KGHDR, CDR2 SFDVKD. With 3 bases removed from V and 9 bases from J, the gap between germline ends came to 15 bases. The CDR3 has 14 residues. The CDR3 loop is CATSDAGRQGTQYF. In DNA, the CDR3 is TGTGCCACCAGTGATGCGGGACGGCAGGGGACGCAGTATTTT.

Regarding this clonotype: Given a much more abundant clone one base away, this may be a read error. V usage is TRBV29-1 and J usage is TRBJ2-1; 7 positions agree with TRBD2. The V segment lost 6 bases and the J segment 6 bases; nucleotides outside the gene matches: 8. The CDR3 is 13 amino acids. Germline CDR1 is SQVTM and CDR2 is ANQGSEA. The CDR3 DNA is TGCAGCGTCTTGGGGGGGTTTTTCAATGAGCAGTTCTTC. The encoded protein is CSVLGGFFNEQFF.

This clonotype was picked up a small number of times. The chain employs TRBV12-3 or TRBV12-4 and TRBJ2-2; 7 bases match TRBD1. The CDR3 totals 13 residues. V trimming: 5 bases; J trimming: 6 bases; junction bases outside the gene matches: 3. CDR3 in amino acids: CASSDRDPGELFF. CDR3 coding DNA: TGTGCCAGCAGTGACAGGGATCCCGGGGAGCTGTTTTTT.

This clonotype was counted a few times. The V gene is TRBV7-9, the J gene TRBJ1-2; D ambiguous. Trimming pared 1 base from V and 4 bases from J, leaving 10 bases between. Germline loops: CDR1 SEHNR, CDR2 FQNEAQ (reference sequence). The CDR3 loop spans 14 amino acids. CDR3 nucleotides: TGTGCCAGCAGCTTAGTCACGACGACCTATGGCTACACCTTC. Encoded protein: CASSLVTTTYGYTF.

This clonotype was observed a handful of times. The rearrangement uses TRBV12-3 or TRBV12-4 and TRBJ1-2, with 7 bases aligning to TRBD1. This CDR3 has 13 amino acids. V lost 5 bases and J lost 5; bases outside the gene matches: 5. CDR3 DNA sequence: TGTGCCAGCAGTAAGACAGGGAAATATGGCTACACCTTC. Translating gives CASSKTGKYGYTF.

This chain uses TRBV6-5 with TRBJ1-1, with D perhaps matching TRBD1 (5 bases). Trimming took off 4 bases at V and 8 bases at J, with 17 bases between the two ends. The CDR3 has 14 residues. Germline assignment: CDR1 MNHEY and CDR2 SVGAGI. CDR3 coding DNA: TGTGCCAGCAGTTCCCGCCACCTCGACAGAGAAGCTTTCTTT. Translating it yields CASSSRHLDREAFF.

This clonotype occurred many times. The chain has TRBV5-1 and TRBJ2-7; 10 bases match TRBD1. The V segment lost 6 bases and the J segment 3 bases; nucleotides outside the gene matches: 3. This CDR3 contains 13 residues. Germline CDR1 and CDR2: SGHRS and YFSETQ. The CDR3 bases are TGCGCCAGCACCCGGACAGGGGGCTACGAGCAGTACTTC. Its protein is CASTRTGGYEQYF.

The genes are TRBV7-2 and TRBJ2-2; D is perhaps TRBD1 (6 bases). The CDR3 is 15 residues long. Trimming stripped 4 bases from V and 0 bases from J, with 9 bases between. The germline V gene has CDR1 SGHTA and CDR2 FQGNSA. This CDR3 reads CASSSWTANTGELFF. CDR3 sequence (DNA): TGTGCCAGCAGCTCGTGGACAGCGAACACCGGGGAGCTGTTTTTT. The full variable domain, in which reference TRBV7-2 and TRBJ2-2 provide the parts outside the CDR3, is GAGVSQSPSNKVTEKGKDVELRCDPISGHTALYWYRQSLGQGLEFLIYFQGNSAPDKSGLPSDRFSAERTGGSVSTLTIQRTQQEDSAVYLCASSSWTANTGELFFGEGSRLTVL.

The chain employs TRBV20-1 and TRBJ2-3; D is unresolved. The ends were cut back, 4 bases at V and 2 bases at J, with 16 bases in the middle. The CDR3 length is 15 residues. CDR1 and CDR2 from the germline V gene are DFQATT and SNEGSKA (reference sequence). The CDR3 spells CSAKSVRKNTDTQYF. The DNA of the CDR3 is TGCAGTGCTAAAAGCGTCAGGAAAAACACAGATACGCAGTATTTT.

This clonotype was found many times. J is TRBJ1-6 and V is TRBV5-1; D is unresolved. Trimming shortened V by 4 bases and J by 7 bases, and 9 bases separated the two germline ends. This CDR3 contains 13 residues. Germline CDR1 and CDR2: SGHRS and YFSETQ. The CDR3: CASSVGENSPLHF. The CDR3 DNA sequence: TGCGCCAGCAGCGTAGGAGAAAATTCACCCCTCCACTTT.

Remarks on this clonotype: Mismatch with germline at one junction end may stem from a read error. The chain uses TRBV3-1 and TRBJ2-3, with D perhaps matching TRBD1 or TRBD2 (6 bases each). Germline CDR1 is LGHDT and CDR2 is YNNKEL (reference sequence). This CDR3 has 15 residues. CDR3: CACSQEGTGTDTQYF. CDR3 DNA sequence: TGTGCCTGCAGCCAGGAGGGCACAGGGACAGATACGCAGTATTTT.

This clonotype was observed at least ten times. This chain's CDR3 is CASSVVGSPGTGGNEQFF. Written as DNA, the CDR3 is TGTGCCAGCAGCGTAGTGGGGTCCCCCGGGACAGGGGGCAATGAGCAGTTCTTC. This rearrangement joins TRBV9 to TRBJ2-1; 11 positions match TRBD1. This CDR3 has 18 amino acids. Germline CDR1 and CDR2: SGDLS and YYNGEE. Trimming took 0 bases from V and 6 from J; bases not matched to a gene: 11. Complete variable domain (other parts from reference TRBV9 and TRBJ2-1): DSGVTQTPKHLITATGQRVTLRCSPRSGDLSVYWYQQSLDQGLQFLIQYYNGEERAKGNILERFSAQQFPDLHSELNLSSLELGDSALYFCASSVVGSPGTGGNEQFFGPGTRLTVL.

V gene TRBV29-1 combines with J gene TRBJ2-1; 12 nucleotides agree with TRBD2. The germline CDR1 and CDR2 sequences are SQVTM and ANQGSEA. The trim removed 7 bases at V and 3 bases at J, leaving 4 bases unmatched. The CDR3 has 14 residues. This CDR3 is CSGGLAGIYNEQFF. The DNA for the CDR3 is TGCAGCGGCGGACTAGCGGGGATCTACAATGAGCAGTTCTTC.

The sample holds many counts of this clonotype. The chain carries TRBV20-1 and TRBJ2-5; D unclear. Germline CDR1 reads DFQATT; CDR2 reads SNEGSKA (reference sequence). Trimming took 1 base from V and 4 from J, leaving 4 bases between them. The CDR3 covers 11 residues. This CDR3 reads CSARVGETQYF. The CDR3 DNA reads TGCAGTGCTAGAGTTGGAGAGACCCAGTACTTC.

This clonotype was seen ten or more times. The CDR3 loop is CRAGLDITDTQYF. CDR3 in DNA: TGCAGGGCTGGGCTAGACATCACAGATACGCAGTATTTT. The chain links TRBV20-1 to TRBJ2-3; D gene ambiguous. Per the germline V gene, CDR1 is DFQATT and CDR2 is SNEGSKA (reference sequence). The CDR3 spans 13 residues.

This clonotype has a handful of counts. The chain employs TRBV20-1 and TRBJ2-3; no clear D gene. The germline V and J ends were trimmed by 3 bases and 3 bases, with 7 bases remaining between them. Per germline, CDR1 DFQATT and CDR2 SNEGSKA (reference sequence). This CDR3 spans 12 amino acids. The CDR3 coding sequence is TGCAGTGCTAGGAGCCGGACAGATACGCAGTATTTT. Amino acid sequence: CSARSRTDTQYF.